This T cell receptor beta chain was profiled in a study of T cell repertoires in cytomegalovirus infection. Overall study context: Indications of both CMV infection and matching HLA type were provided by public TCR beta signatures.

Using its own MiXCR run on the reads, TCRdb lists one record per CDR3 protein. The data contain about 500,000 distinct CDR3 sequences, roughly a third of them seen just once; the ten biggest clones take up about a sixth. Looked up from germline, CDR1 is SGHTA and CDR2 is FQGNSA. This CDR3 contains 17 residues. In its sample, this clonotype was seen many times. Antigen: not known. At one end the junction does not follow the germline gene, possibly because of a read error. J is TRBJ2-3 and V is TRBV7-2; 11 bases agree with TRBD2. The sequence derives from a human donor in good health (CMV status not recorded). Some clones in this sample may be carry-over from other donors' samples. This sample comprised cultured PBMCs, obtained from culture after CMV antigen stimulation. The CDR3 loop is CASSLGLAGGGTDMQYF. The CDR3 coding sequence is TGTGCCAGCAGCTTAGGGCTAGCGGGAGGAGGGACAGATATGCAGTATTTT.